The clone carrying this T cell receptor (beta chain) was counted only a few times. Its antigen is not known. This entry belongs to a study of CD8 T cells in ankylosing spondylitis. Making the TCR beta libraries involved quantitative 5'-RACE with molecular barcodes. TCRdb reprocessed the 5' RACE reads via MiXCR and lists one record per CDR3 protein. The sample includes about 480,000 distinct CDR3 sequences, about 15% of them seen just once. Study-wide points: Reported data indicate significant enrichment of disease-linked clones within matched ankylosing spondylitis synovial fluid. It appeared that ankylosing spondylitis blood was characterized by a TCR beta motif of about eight highly homologous variants.

Germline loops: CDR1 DFQATT, CDR2 SNEGSKA (reference sequence). The CDR3 length is 15 residues. Losses at the gene ends were 3 bases for V and 7 bases for J; bases not matched to a gene: 14. The TCR sequence derives from a male donor with ankylosing spondylitis. The sequencing sample was made of blood, either unsorted or a sorted T cell fraction (not recorded which). The V gene is TRBV20-1, the J gene TRBJ2-7; 8 bases map to TRBD2. CDR3 sequence: CSASTGTRERREQYF. The CDR3 nucleotides are TGCAGTGCTAGCACCGGGACTAGAGAGCGGCGAGAGCAGTACTTC.